This T cell receptor (beta chain) was sequenced for a study of blood T cell repertoires in COVID-19. Study as a whole: COVID-19 samples collected from the United States, Italy and Spain covered acute and convalescent phases.

Per germline, CDR1 LGHDT and CDR2 YNNKEL (reference sequence). V lost 3 bases, J lost 1 base, and 6 bases stayed unmatched. CDR3 size: 15 residues. The method was immunoSEQ multiplex PCR; TCRdb's version includes in-frame clones alone and lacks a portion of them. The sample records around 310,000 clones, roughly 90% being singletons. The clonotype originates from a woman in her fifties or sixties with active or convalescent COVID-19. Sequencing used peripheral blood. The chain carries TRBV3-1 (or the pseudogene TRBV3-2) and TRBJ2-7; 7 bases line up with TRBD2. The CDR3 region is CASSQFTSVSYEQYF. The CDR3 DNA reads TGTGCCAGCAGCCAGTTCACTAGCGTTTCCTACGAGCAGTACTTC.